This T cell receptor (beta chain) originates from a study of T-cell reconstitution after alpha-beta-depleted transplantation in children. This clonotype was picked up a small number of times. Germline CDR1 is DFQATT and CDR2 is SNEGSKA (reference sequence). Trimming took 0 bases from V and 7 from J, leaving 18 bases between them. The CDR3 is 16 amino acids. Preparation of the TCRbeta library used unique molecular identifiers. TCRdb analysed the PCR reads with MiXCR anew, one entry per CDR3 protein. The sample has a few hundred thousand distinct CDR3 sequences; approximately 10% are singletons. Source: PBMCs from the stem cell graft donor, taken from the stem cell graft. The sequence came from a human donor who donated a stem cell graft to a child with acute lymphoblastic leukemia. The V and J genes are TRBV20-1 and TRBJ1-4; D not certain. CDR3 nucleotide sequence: TGCAGTGCTAGAGAGTTCGACGGCTCTTTCGGTGAAAAACTGTTTTTT. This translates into CSAREFDGSFGEKLFF.